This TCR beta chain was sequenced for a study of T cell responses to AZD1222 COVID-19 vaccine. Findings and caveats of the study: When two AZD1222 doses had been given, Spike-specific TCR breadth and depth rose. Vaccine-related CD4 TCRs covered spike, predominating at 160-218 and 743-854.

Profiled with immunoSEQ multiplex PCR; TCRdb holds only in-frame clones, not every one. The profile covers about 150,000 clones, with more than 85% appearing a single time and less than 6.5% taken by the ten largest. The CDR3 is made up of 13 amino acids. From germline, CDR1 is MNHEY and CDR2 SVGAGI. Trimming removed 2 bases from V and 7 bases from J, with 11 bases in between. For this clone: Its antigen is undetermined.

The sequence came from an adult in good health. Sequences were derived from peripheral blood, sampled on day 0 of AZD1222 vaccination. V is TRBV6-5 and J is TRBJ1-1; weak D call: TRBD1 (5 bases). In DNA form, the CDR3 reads TGTGCCAGCAGTTACAATAGAGGGGATGAAGCTTTCTTT. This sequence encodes CASSYNRGDEAFF.